This TCR beta chain was identified during a study of long-term antiretroviral therapy in people with HIV. V shed 2 bases and J 5 bases; nucleotides not matched to a gene: 9. Germline assignment: CDR1 MNHEY and CDR2 SVGAGI. The CDR3 runs to 16 residues. Researchers report immunoSEQ v3.0 was run at survey level. Generated by immunoSEQ multiplex PCR, the TCRdb table keeps only in-frame clones and is missing some. The sample has approximately 23,000 clones; over 75% are singletons. The sequences come from unsorted PBMCs, collected 1.5 years after starting antiretroviral therapy. The genes are TRBV6-5 and TRBJ2-7, with 10 bases aligning to TRBD2. The source of this sequence is a man aged 30-40 years with HIV. CDR3 nucleotides: TGTGCCAGCAGTTACCACGACCTGCTAGCGGGAGACGAGCAGTACTTC. This gives the protein CASSYHDLLAGDEQYF.